The next 14 T cell receptor beta chains were all read from a single sample in a study of blood T cell repertoires in COVID-19. The table came from immunoSEQ multiplex PCR; TCRdb's copy has only in-frame clones and leaves some out. The data hold around 160,000 clones, with more than 75% observed a single time. Sequences were obtained from peripheral blood. These receptors originate from a human donor with acute or convalescent COVID-19. The donor label of this sample is uncertain.

The genes are TRBV7-2 and TRBJ2-7; 9 nucleotides align to TRBD2. This CDR3 comprises 16 residues. The germline V gene has CDR1 SGHTA and CDR2 FQGNSA. The junction had 9 bases not matched to a gene; V was cut back by 3 bases and J by 3 bases. CDR3 region: CASSLEGASGVYEQYF. Here the CDR3 DNA reads TGTGCCAGCAGCTTGGAGGGGGCTAGCGGGGTCTACGAGCAGTACTTC.

J is TRBJ1-2 and V is TRBV2, with TRBD1 as a possible D gene (6 bases). V lost 8 bases to trimming and J lost 10 bases, with 20 bases between them. The CDR3 runs 13 residues. Germline V CDR1 and CDR2: SNHLY, FYNNEI. The CDR3 nucleotides are TGTGCCAGCGGGACCCACCAGGGGCAGGTCTACACCTTC. This encodes CASGTHQGQVYTF.

The V gene is TRBV6-5, the J gene TRBJ1-6; D is possibly TRBD1 (5 bases). V gave up 0 bases and J gave up 5 bases, with 11 bases separating them. CDR3 length: 16 amino acids. Germline CDR1 MNHEY, CDR2 SVGAGI. CDR3 region: CASSYSRGQDNSPLHF. The CDR3 region has the DNA TGTGCCAGCAGTTACTCCAGAGGACAAGATAATTCACCCCTCCACTTT.

The V gene is TRBV6-5, the J gene TRBJ2-2, with TRBD2 identical over 11 bases. V lost 8 bases to trimming and J lost 4 bases; unmatched junction nucleotides: 6. Germline V CDR1 and CDR2: MNHEY, SVGAGI. The CDR3 is 15 amino acids. The CDR3 spells CASSSGGRPTGELFF. DNA of the CDR3: TGTGCCAGCTCTAGCGGGGGGCGGCCCACCGGGGAGCTGTTTTTT.

The chain is built from TRBV4-1 and TRBJ1-2, with D perhaps matching TRBD1 (5 bases). Looked up from germline, CDR1 is MGHRA and CDR2 is YSYEKL. V was clipped by 0 bases and J by 5 bases, with 10 bases between them. CDR3 length: 14 residues. CDR3 residues: CASSQDRGKYGYTF. CDR3 nucleotide sequence: TGCGCCAGCAGCCAAGATAGGGGTAAGTATGGCTACACCTTC.

The chain couples TRBV30 to TRBJ2-1; a possible D gene is TRBD1 (7 bases). From germline, CDR1 is GTSNPN and CDR2 SVGIG (reference sequence). The CDR3 is made up of 14 amino acids. The germline V and J ends were trimmed by 4 bases and 5 bases, with 15 bases remaining between them. CDR3 region: CAWKSGRGDNEQFF. For the CDR3, the DNA is TGTGCCTGGAAATCGGGCAGGGGGGACAATGAGCAGTTCTTC.

The V and J genes are TRBV6-5 and TRBJ2-7; weak D call: TRBD1 (5 bases). The germline V gene has CDR1 MNHEY and CDR2 SVGAGI. V lost 4 bases to trimming and J lost 6 bases, with 10 bases between them. This CDR3 contains 12 residues. For the CDR3, the DNA is TGTGCCAGCAGTTCAGGGTCCCTCGAGCAGTACTTC. Residues: CASSSGSLEQYF.

The chain has TRBV5-1 and TRBJ2-7; 8 nucleotides agree with TRBD1. The germline V gene encodes CDR1 SGHRS and CDR2 YFSETQ. Trimming took 2 bases from V and 5 from J; bases not matched to a gene: 9. The CDR3 is 15 amino acids. The CDR3 sequence is CASSLEGRGLDEQYF. The CDR3 DNA reads as TGCGCCAGCAGCTTAGAGGGCAGGGGGCTAGACGAGCAGTACTTC.

The rearrangement joins TRBV6-6 to TRBJ1-2; 9 nucleotides agree with TRBD1. V shed 4 bases, J shed 8 bases, and the junction held 5 bases outside the gene matches. Looked up from germline, CDR1 is MNHNY and CDR2 is SVGAGI (reference sequence). The CDR3 runs to 13 residues. This CDR3 reads CASSSTGGGGYTF. The CDR3 coding sequence is TGTGCCAGCAGTTCAACAGGGGGCGGAGGCTACACCTTC.

This clone was detected only a few times. The chain uses TRBV4-2 and TRBJ1-5, with a possible D match to TRBD1 (5 bases). CDR3 size: 16 residues. Germline loops: CDR1 LGHNA, CDR2 YNFKEQ. V was cut by 3 bases and J by 6 bases, with 18 bases left in between. Here the CDR3 DNA reads TGTGCCAGCAGCCAGAACTTTATGCAAAGGGGTCAGCCCCAGCATTTT. Its protein is CASSQNFMQRGQPQHF.

This rearrangement joins TRBV2 to TRBJ1-5, with 8 bases that match TRBD1. CDR3 length: 15 amino acids. Trimming at V came to 5 bases and at J to 4 bases, leaving 7 bases not matched to a gene. CDR1 SNHLY and CDR2 FYNNEI come from the germline V gene. CDR3 coding DNA: TGTGCCAGCAGTTTTGGACAGGGACGAAATCAGCCCCAGCATTTT. This translates into CASSFGQGRNQPQHF.

The chain is built from TRBV5-8 and TRBJ2-6, with no clear D. CDR3 size: 17 residues. Per the germline V gene, CDR1 is SGHTS and CDR2 is YDEGEE. V was clipped by 9 bases and J by 1 base, with 20 bases between them. CDR3 protein: CATATLLRRSGANVLTF. The CDR3 DNA is TGTGCCACCGCGACTCTTTTAAGGCGGTCTGGGGCCAACGTCCTGACTTTC.

V usage is TRBV5-8 and J usage is TRBJ2-3, with a weak D call TRBD1 (6 bases). Germline V lookup: CDR1 SGHTS, CDR2 YDEGEE. The ends were cut back, 0 bases at V and 2 bases at J, with 10 bases in the middle. This CDR3 has 15 residues. The CDR3 is CASSLGQDHTDTQYF. CDR3 in DNA: TGTGCCAGCAGCTTGGGACAGGATCACACAGATACGCAGTATTTT.

This clone qualifies as medium-sized. DNA for the CDR3: TGTGCCACAGGGAGGGGATCGAACACTGAAGCTTTCTTT. It yields the protein CATGRGSNTEAFF. V and J are TRBV9 and TRBJ1-1, with a tentative D call TRBD1 (5 bases). The CDR3 is 13 residues long. Germline loops: CDR1 SGDLS, CDR2 YYNGEE. V shed 9 bases and J shed 1 base, with 13 bases lying between them.